The 18 T cell receptor beta chains in this list originate from one sample, sequenced in a study of CD8 T cells in ankylosing spondylitis. TCRdb analysed the 5' RACE reads with MiXCR anew, one entry per CDR3 protein. The sample carries some 290,000 distinct CDR3 sequences, approximately 20% recorded once. Sequencing was carried out using blood, either unsorted or a sorted T cell fraction (not recorded which). All receptors come from a male donor with ankylosing spondylitis or in good health (not recorded which).

The chain employs TRBV10-1 and TRBJ1-4; D not certain. The V gene lost 5 bases and the J gene lost 8 bases, with 21 bases spanning the gap. From germline, CDR1 is WNHNN and CDR2 SYGVQD (reference sequence). The CDR3 consists of 16 residues. The chain's CDR3 is CASSPGKGLRTEKLFF. DNA of the CDR3: TGCGCCAGCAGTCCCGGTAAGGGCCTTCGGACGGAAAAACTGTTTTTT.

This sequence joins TRBV6-5 and TRBJ2-4, with D maybe TRBD2 (6 bases). Germline V gene data show CDR1 as MNHEY and CDR2 as SVGAGI. Trimming removed 4 bases at V and 11 bases at J, with 12 bases between. The CDR3 loop spans 12 amino acids. The CDR3 loop is CASSSTSSVQYF. The CDR3, as DNA: TGTGCCAGCAGTTCGACTAGTTCTGTTCAGTACTTC.

This clonotype was counted many times. The gene calls are TRBV12-3 or TRBV12-4 and TRBJ2-2; unclear D gene. The CDR3 is 13 amino acids. With 3 bases removed from V and 3 bases from J, the gap between germline ends came to 5 bases. This CDR3 reads CASSFSYTGELFF. DNA for the CDR3: TGTGCCAGCAGTTTCAGTTACACCGGGGAGCTGTTTTTT.

This clonotype was seen a few times. The rearrangement uses TRBV5-8 and TRBJ1-5, with D possibly TRBD1 on 5 matching bases. Germline V lookup: CDR1 SGHTS, CDR2 YDEGEE. Trimming pared 0 bases from V and 5 bases from J, leaving 12 bases between. This CDR3 contains 15 residues. In DNA form, the CDR3 reads TGTGCCAGCAGCTTGGCGGCAGGGAAATATCAGCCCCAGCATTTT. As protein: CASSLAAGKYQPQHF.

This clonotype occurred many times. The J gene is TRBJ2-5, the V gene TRBV20-1; 12 bases are shared with TRBD2. CDR1 and CDR2 (germline): DFQATT, SNEGSKA (reference sequence). There are 14 residues in the CDR3. Germline trimming cut 2 bases from V and 5 bases from J; bases unmatched to any gene: 3. The CDR3, as DNA: TGCAGTGCTAGACTAGCGGGGGGGAGGGAGACCCAGTACTTC. Translation gives CSARLAGGRETQYF.

V gene TRBV7-2 combines with J gene TRBJ2-5; no reliable D call. V lost 0 bases, J lost 3 bases, and 2 bases lay in between. Germline V gene lookup returns CDR1 SGHTA and CDR2 FQGNSA. The CDR3 length is 12 residues. The CDR3 loop is CASSLAKETQYF. As DNA, the CDR3 is TGTGCCAGCAGCTTAGCGAAAGAGACCCAGTACTTC. Variable domain in full (rest from reference TRBV7-2 and TRBJ2-5): GAGVSQSPSNKVTEKGKDVELRCDPISGHTALYWYRQSLGQGLEFLIYFQGNSAPDKSGLPSDRFSAERTGGSVSTLTIQRTQQEDSAVYLCASSLAKETQYFGPGTRLLVL.

The chain employs TRBV7-2 and TRBJ2-1, with D tentatively TRBD1 or TRBD2 (5 bases each). Germline loops: CDR1 SGHTA, CDR2 FQGNSA. V shed 1 base and J shed 11 bases, with 9 bases lying between them. This CDR3 has 12 amino acids. The CDR3 is CASSLGDAQQFF. For the CDR3, the DNA is TGTGCCAGCAGCTTAGGGGACGCCCAGCAGTTCTTC.

The chain uses TRBV7-9 and TRBJ1-1; D remains unclear. The CDR3 has 17 amino acids. The V gene lost 2 bases and the J gene lost 0 bases, with 16 bases spanning the gap. In germline, CDR1 is SEHNR, CDR2 FQNEAQ (reference sequence). CDR3 residues: CASSLRTSDFMNTEAFF. In nucleotides, the CDR3 is TGTGCCAGCAGCTTAAGGACGAGCGACTTCATGAACACTGAAGCTTTCTTT.

J is TRBJ1-2 and V is TRBV10-1; 8 bases align to TRBD1. The CDR3 consists of 16 residues. Germline V gives CDR1 WNHNN, CDR2 SYGVQD (reference sequence). The ends lost 3 bases at V and 4 bases at J; junction bases unmatched: 10. For the CDR3, the DNA is TGCGCCAGCAGTGATTTAAGAGGGGGACAGGTCTATGGCTACACCTTC. Amino acids: CASSDLRGGQVYGYTF.

The chain is built from TRBV18 and TRBJ1-1; D is perhaps TRBD1 (6 bases). V dropped 2 bases and J dropped 1 base, with 11 bases sitting between them. The CDR3 has 15 residues. Germline CDR1 reads KGHSH; CDR2 reads LQKENI. The CDR3 DNA reads TGTGCCAGCTCACCATGGGGGACAAAGAACACTGAAGCTTTCTTT. It specifies CASSPWGTKNTEAFF.

The chain has TRBV20-1 and TRBJ2-7; TRBD2 matches at 7 bases. Germline V gene lookup returns CDR1 DFQATT and CDR2 SNEGSKA (reference sequence). Germline trimming cut 0 bases from V and 2 bases from J; bases unmatched to any gene: 7. The CDR3 loop spans 15 amino acids. The CDR3 DNA reads TGCAGTGCTAGAGATCGACGAGGGAGGGCCTACGAGCAGTACGTC. It specifies CSARDRRGRAYEQYV.

The chain employs TRBV4-2 and TRBJ2-5; 8 nucleotides agree with TRBD2. J lost 2 bases, V lost 0 bases, and 11 bases had no gene match. CDR3 length: 18 amino acids. Germline CDR1 LGHNA, CDR2 YNFKEQ. CDR3 nucleotides: TGTGCCAGCAGCCAAGATCTTGGTAGCGGGGATCTTCAAGAGACCCAGTACTTC. As protein: CASSQDLGSGDLQETQYF.

Remarks on this clonotype: A junction boundary mismatches the germline segment, possibly from a read error. This sequence joins TRBV4-1 and TRBJ1-3; maybe TRBD1 (5 bases). Germline V gene data show CDR1 as MGHRA and CDR2 as YSYEKL. The CDR3 contains 14 residues. The chain's CDR3 is CASSQGTVGTTIYF. As DNA, the CDR3 is TGCGCCAGCAGCCAGGGGACGGTTGGAACCACCATATATTTT.

This clonotype was found a few times. V usage is TRBV11-2 and J usage is TRBJ1-3; D not certain. Germline V gives CDR1 SGHAT, CDR2 FQNNGV. Trimming stripped 0 bases from V and 1 base from J, with 10 bases between. This CDR3 comprises 16 residues. CDR3 amino acids: CASSLDLARSGNTIYF. The DNA of the CDR3 is TGTGCCAGCAGCTTAGATCTCGCGAGGTCTGGAAACACCATATATTTT.

This clonotype was detected ten times or more. V gene TRBV29-1 combines with J gene TRBJ1-5; 11 bases are a match to TRBD1. The length of the CDR3 is 13 residues. In germline, CDR1 is SQVTM, CDR2 ANQGSEA. V dropped 7 bases and J dropped 6; count of bases not matched to a gene: 5. The CDR3 loop reads CSGGQGAGQPQHF. CDR3 nucleotides: TGCAGCGGTGGACAGGGGGCAGGTCAGCCCCAGCATTTT.

This clonotype was picked up a small number of times. The genes are TRBV3-1 and TRBJ2-1; 7 bases map to TRBD2. CDR1 and CDR2 from the germline V gene are LGHDT and YNNKEL (reference sequence). This CDR3 has 16 amino acids. V was pared by 4 bases and J by 0 bases, with 6 bases of the junction left unmatched. The CDR3: CASSRSGAISYNEQFF. DNA of the CDR3: TGTGCCAGCAGCCGAAGCGGGGCAATCTCCTACAATGAGCAGTTCTTC.

This clonotype was seen only a few times. This chain links TRBV10-3 with TRBJ2-2; 9 bases are a match to TRBD2. The V gene end was trimmed by 8 bases and the J gene end by 3 bases; junction bases not matched to a gene: 1. This CDR3 is 13 amino acids long. In germline, CDR1 is ENHRY, CDR2 SYGVKD. The CDR3 region is CAIGGGDTGELFF. CDR3 in DNA: TGTGCCATCGGCGGGGGGGACACCGGGGAGCTGTTTTTT.

This clonotype was observed at least ten times. This chain joins TRBV24-1 and TRBJ1-5; the D gene is possibly TRBD1 (6 bases). Germline V gene lookup returns CDR1 KGHDR and CDR2 SFDVKD. The length of the CDR3 is 15 residues. The V end lost 4 bases, the J end lost 3 bases, and 12 bases lay between the germline ends. The CDR3 here is CATSEAGTNNQPQHF. The CDR3 nucleotides read TGTGCCACCAGTGAGGCCGGGACAAACAATCAGCCCCAGCATTTT.